This passage covers 19 T cell receptor beta chains from one sample sequenced in a study of neurological immune-mediated disorders. TCRdb re-analysed the 5' RACE reads in MiXCR, keeping a single row per CDR3 protein. The data show 55,000 to 75,000 distinct CDR3 sequences, with roughly 5% seen just once and approximately 2.8% held by the top ten. Sequencing was performed on PBMCs. These TCRs come from a woman aged 25 to 39 with multiple sclerosis.

This clonotype showed up many times. The chain employs TRBV20-1 and TRBJ2-7; D possibly corresponds to TRBD1 (5 bases). Germline CDR1 DFQATT, CDR2 SNEGSKA (reference sequence). This CDR3 spans 13 amino acids. Trimming took 3 bases from V and 1 from J, leaving 10 bases between them. CDR3 bases: TGCAGTGCTAGTATGCCAGGGTCCTACGAGCAGTACTTC. It encodes CSASMPGSYEQYF.

This clonotype occurred many times. The rearrangement links TRBV19 to TRBJ1-2; no clear D. CDR1 and CDR2 (germline): LNHDA, SQIVND (reference sequence). The ends were cut back, 3 bases at V and 0 bases at J, with 8 bases in the middle. This CDR3 is built from 14 residues. CDR3 sequence: CASSIGSTNYGYTF. CDR3 DNA: TGTGCCAGTAGTATTGGAAGCACTAACTATGGCTACACCTTC.

This clonotype occurred many times. The V and J genes are TRBV5-5 and TRBJ2-5, with 8 bases fitting TRBD1. Germline CDR1 reads SGHKS; CDR2 reads YYEKEE (reference sequence). This CDR3 is built from 17 residues. V was clipped by 4 bases and J by 2 bases; unmatched bases: 13. CDR3 DNA: TGTGCCAGCAGCCCTGGCCCGGGACAGGTTATTCAAGAGACCCAGTACTTC. Amino acids: CASSPGPGQVIQETQYF.

The chain uses TRBV29-1 and TRBJ2-7, with a possible D match to TRBD1 (5 bases). Deletions cut 1 base from V and 0 bases from J, with 10 bases between. This CDR3 region has 14 residues. Germline CDR1 reads SQVTM; CDR2 reads ANQGSEA. Here the CDR3 reads CSVEGGMGSYEQYF. The CDR3 region has the DNA TGCAGCGTTGAAGGGGGCATGGGCTCCTACGAGCAGTACTTC.

This clonotype occurred many times. The DNA of the CDR3 is TGTGCCTGGAGGGCGGACAGGAGAGTTGGAAACACCATATATTTT. Translating gives CAWRADRRVGNTIYF. The chain recombines TRBV30 with TRBJ1-3, with 7 bases aligning to TRBD1. The V gene end was trimmed by 3 bases and the J gene end by 3 bases; junction bases not matched to a gene: 8. This CDR3 comprises 15 residues. Germline lookup yields CDR1 GTSNPN and CDR2 SVGIG (reference sequence).

This clonotype was seen a few times. This sequence joins TRBV9 and TRBJ2-1, with D possibly matching TRBD2 (7 bases). The CDR3 runs 15 residues. Germline V gives CDR1 SGDLS, CDR2 YYNGEE. Trimming took off 0 bases at V and 8 bases at J, with 15 bases between the two ends. CDR3 nucleotides: TGTGCCAGCAGCGTAGTCGGGGGGCGATGGGATGAGCAGTTCTTC. Translation gives CASSVVGGRWDEQFF.

This clonotype was seen many times. The chain couples TRBV29-1 to TRBJ1-2; no firm D call. The CDR3 loop spans 11 amino acids. CDR1 is SQVTM and CDR2 is ANQGSEA in the germline V gene. The V gene lost 7 bases and the J gene lost 8 bases, with 14 bases spanning the gap. The CDR3 coding sequence is TGCAGCGCCTCGCAGGTTGGGGGCTACACCTTC. Its translation is CSASQVGGYTF.

V gene TRBV7-8 combines with J gene TRBJ1-1; tentatively, D is TRBD1 (5 bases). In germline, CDR1 is SGHVS, CDR2 FQNEAQ. The CDR3 is 17 amino acids. V was shortened by 0 bases and J by 6 bases, with 20 bases between the two germline ends. CDR3 loop: CASSLAGTLGRRAEAFF. CDR3 DNA: TGTGCCAGCAGCTTAGCGGGGACCTTGGGCAGGAGGGCTGAAGCTTTCTTT.

This clonotype has at least ten counts. The chain is built from TRBV12-3 or TRBV12-4 and TRBJ1-1; possibly TRBD1 for D (6 bases). Trimming cost V 7 bases and J 2 bases, with 23 bases left between them. This CDR3 has 17 amino acids. Here the CDR3 reads CASTLEVGATINTEAFF. For the CDR3, the DNA is TGTGCCAGCACCCTGGAGGTGGGGGCCACTATCAACACTGAAGCTTTCTTT.

This clonotype was seen repeatedly, ten times or more. Given a much more abundant clone one base away, this may be a read error. The J gene is TRBJ2-7, the V gene TRBV20-1; 7 bases are a match to TRBD1. In germline, CDR1 is DFQATT, CDR2 SNEGSKA (reference sequence). After removal of 2 bases from V and 7 bases from J, the junction contained 5 bases not matched to a gene. This CDR3 spans 12 amino acids. CDR3 region: CSARRQGEEQYF. CDR3 DNA sequence: TGCAGTGCTAGAAGACAGGGCGAAGAGCAGTACTTC.

This chain connects TRBV28 to TRBJ2-7; perhaps TRBD2 as D (5 bases). Trimming removed 2 bases at V and 1 base at J, with 9 bases between. The CDR3 spans 14 residues. The germline CDR1 and CDR2 sequences are MDHEN and SYDVKM. The CDR3 region is CASSLSGWSYEQYF. The CDR3 nucleotides read TGTGCCAGCAGTTTAAGCGGCTGGTCCTACGAGCAGTACTTC. The whole variable domain, remainder taken from reference TRBV28 and TRBJ2-7, is DVKVTQSSRYLVKRTGEKVFLECVQDMDHENMFWYRQDPGLGLRLIYFSYDVKMKEKGDIPEGYSVSREKKERFSLILESASTNQTSMYLCASSLSGWSYEQYFGPGTRLTVT.

This clonotype has at least ten counts. The chain links TRBV12-3 or TRBV12-4 to TRBJ2-1, with D unresolved. The V end was cut by 1 base, the J end by 16 bases, with 17 bases between. CDR3 length equals 13 residues. The CDR3 DNA reads as TGTGCCAGCAGTTTAGAAACTCGCCCTTCGAGTTTCTTC. Residues: CASSLETRPSSFF.

This clonotype was counted a few times. The chain recombines TRBV9 with TRBJ2-2; 9 bases agree with TRBD1. The CDR3 sequence is 14 residues long. V lost 3 bases, J lost 7 bases, and 4 bases stayed unmatched. Germline CDR1 is SGDLS and CDR2 is YYNGEE. CDR3 nucleotides: TGTGCCAGCAGCGCAACAGGGGGCAGCGGGGAGCTGTTTTTT. Translated: CASSATGGSGELFF. Drawing the rest from reference TRBV9 and TRBJ2-2, the complete variable domain is DSGVTQTPKHLITATGQRVTLRCSPRSGDLSVYWYQQSLDQGLQFLIQYYNGEERAKGNILERFSAQQFPDLHSELNLSSLELGDSALYFCASSATGGSGELFFGEGSRLTVL.

This clonotype was seen many times. The V gene is TRBV3-1, the J gene TRBJ1-2, with D maybe TRBD1 (5 bases). The CDR3 extends over 13 amino acids. Germline V gives CDR1 LGHDT, CDR2 YNNKEL (reference sequence). Trimming took 1 base from V and 8 from J, leaving 11 bases between them. CDR3 protein: CASSQGRDRGYTF. The CDR3 DNA is TGTGCCAGCAGCCAAGGCAGGGACCGCGGCTACACCTTC.

This clonotype was seen a handful of times. The V call is TRBV20-1, the J call TRBJ2-1; 7 bases agree with TRBD2. The CDR3 is 15 amino acids. The germline V gene has CDR1 DFQATT and CDR2 SNEGSKA (reference sequence). V was clipped by 2 bases and J by 5 bases; unmatched bases: 9. CDR3 residues: CSARFKRGGDNEQFF. The CDR3 bases are TGCAGTGCTAGATTTAAGCGGGGCGGGGACAATGAGCAGTTCTTC.

There are a few counts of this clonotype. This chain links TRBV3-1 with TRBJ2-5, with D unclear. This CDR3 spans 14 amino acids. Trimming stripped 4 bases from V and 3 bases from J, with 12 bases between. Germline V gene lookup returns CDR1 LGHDT and CDR2 YNNKEL (reference sequence). The CDR3 nucleotides are TGTGCCAGCAGCCCGCTCGGAAGGGAAGAGACCCAGTACTTC. This sequence encodes CASSPLGREETQYF.

In its sample, this clonotype was seen many times. The CDR3 coding sequence is TGTGCCAGCAGCGTAGCTCCCGAGGCCGGCCACGAGCAGTACTTC. The encoded protein is CASSVAPEAGHEQYF. The genes are TRBV9 and TRBJ2-7; D remains unclear. The CDR3 contains 15 residues. The germline V gene encodes CDR1 SGDLS and CDR2 YYNGEE. V shed 0 bases and J shed 5 bases, with 15 bases lying between them.

Ten or more counts support this clonotype. The V and J genes are TRBV20-1 and TRBJ1-4; 7 positions agree with TRBD1. CDR1 is DFQATT, CDR2 SNEGSKA, per germline (reference sequence). V lost 2 bases and J lost 2; bases outside the gene matches: 8. This CDR3 has 16 amino acids. In nucleotides, the CDR3 is TGCAGTGCTAGACGACCAGGGGGGACGACTAATGAAAAACTGTTTTTT. This translates into CSARRPGGTTNEKLFF.

This clonotype was found many times. The V call is TRBV5-5, the J call TRBJ1-5; 7 bases map to TRBD1. Losses at the gene ends were 4 bases for V and 1 base for J; bases not matched to a gene: 2. Germline lookup yields CDR1 SGHKS and CDR2 YYEKEE (reference sequence). The CDR3 length is 14 residues. The CDR3 nucleotides are TGTGCCAGCAGCCCGGGACAGAGCAATCAGCCCCAGCATTTT. This sequence encodes CASSPGQSNQPQHF. Together with reference TRBV5-5 and TRBJ1-5, the CDR3 gives the full variable domain: DAGVTQSPTHLIKTRGQQVTLRCSPISGHKSVSWYQQVLGQGPQFIFQYYEKEERGRGNFPDRFSARQFPNYSSELNVNALLLGDSALYLCASSPGQSNQPQHFGDGTRLSIL.